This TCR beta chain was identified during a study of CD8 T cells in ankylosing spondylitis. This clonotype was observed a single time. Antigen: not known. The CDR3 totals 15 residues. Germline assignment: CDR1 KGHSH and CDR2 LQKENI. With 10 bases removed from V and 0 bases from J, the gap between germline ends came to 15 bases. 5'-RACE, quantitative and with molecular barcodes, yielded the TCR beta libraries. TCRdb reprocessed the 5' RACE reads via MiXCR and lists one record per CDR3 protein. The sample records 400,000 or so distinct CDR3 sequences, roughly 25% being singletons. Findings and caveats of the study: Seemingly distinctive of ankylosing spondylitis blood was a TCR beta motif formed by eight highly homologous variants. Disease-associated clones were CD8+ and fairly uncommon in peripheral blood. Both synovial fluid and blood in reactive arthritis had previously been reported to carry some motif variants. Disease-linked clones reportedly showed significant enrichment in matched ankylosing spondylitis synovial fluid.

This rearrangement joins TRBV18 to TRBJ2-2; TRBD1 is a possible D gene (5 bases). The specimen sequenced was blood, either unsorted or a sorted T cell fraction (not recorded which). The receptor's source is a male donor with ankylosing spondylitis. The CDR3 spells CATFDSRTNTGELFF. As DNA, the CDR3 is TGTGCCACCTTTGACAGCCGTACGAACACCGGGGAGCTGTTTTTT.